This T cell receptor (beta chain) was sequenced in a study of blood T cell repertoires in COVID-19. Profiling relied on immunoSEQ multiplex PCR, and the TCRdb table lists in-frame clones only, not all of them. The repertoire consists of some 270,000 clones, with about 83% occurring once and the leading ten covering approximately 6%. In germline, CDR1 is MNHEY, CDR2 SVGAGI. With 7 bases clipped from V and 4 bases from J, the junction kept 3 bases outside the gene matches. The CDR3 runs to 12 residues. This receptor was identified in an elderly woman with COVID-19, enrolled during active disease. This sequence joins TRBV6-5 and TRBJ1-2; 7 nucleotides line up with TRBD1. Sequenced: peripheral blood. CDR3 region: CASTPGGYGYTF. The CDR3 bases are TGTGCCAGCACACCAGGGGGCTATGGCTACACCTTC.